The next 3 T cell receptor beta chains were all read from a single sample in a study of T cell responses to AZD1222 COVID-19 vaccine. Here immunoSEQ multiplex PCR was the method, and the copy in TCRdb shows in-frame clones only, minus some. The sample includes around 64,000 clones, around four fifths seen only once; the top ten take about 6.5%. The source material was peripheral blood, sampled 28 days after the second AZD1222 dose. The receptors shown here come from an adult who received the AZD1222 COVID-19 vaccine.

The chain carries TRBV6-2 or TRBV6-3 and TRBJ2-3, with a tentative D call TRBD1 (5 bases). In germline, CDR1 is MNHEY, CDR2 SVGEGT. Between the trimmed V and J ends, which lost 5 bases and 2 bases, there was a span of 14 bases. The length of the CDR3 is 15 residues. This chain's CDR3 is CASSDQGIFTDTQYF. For the CDR3, the DNA is TGTGCCAGCAGTGACCAGGGCATTTTCACAGATACGCAGTATTTT.

The gene calls are TRBV29-1 and TRBJ1-1; D not resolved. The CDR3 consists of 12 residues. The V gene's germline CDR1 is SQVTM and CDR2 ANQGSEA. V lost 7 bases, J lost 6 bases, and 15 bases lay in between. The CDR3 loop reads CSAWTAVSEAFF. For the CDR3, the DNA is TGCAGCGCCTGGACCGCCGTGTCTGAAGCTTTCTTT.

The chain uses TRBV10-3 and TRBJ2-6; D may correspond to TRBD1 or TRBD2 (6 bases each). V was shortened by 1 base and J by 2 bases, with 12 bases between the two germline ends. Per the germline V gene, CDR1 is ENHRY and CDR2 is SYGVKD. The CDR3 has 17 amino acids. The CDR3 bases are TGTGCCATCAGTGAGTTCCGGGGGCGGGCTGGGGCCAACGTCCTGACTTTC. Translated: CAISEFRGRAGANVLTF.